The clone carrying this TCR beta chain appeared a few times. Its target is not known. This CDR3 region has 11 residues. Libraries for TCR beta were made by quantitative 5'-RACE with molecular barcodes. TCRdb ran MiXCR on the 5' RACE reads and lists one entry per CDR3 protein. This sample has a few hundred thousand distinct CDR3 sequences, with 15% to 20% found just once. This specimen comes from a study of CD8 T cells in ankylosing spondylitis. Notes on the study in general: In synovial fluid and blood from reactive arthritis, some motif variants were previously reported. In peripheral blood, disease-linked CD8+ clones occurred at relatively low frequencies. In ankylosing spondylitis patients, matched synovial fluid reportedly showed significant enrichment of disease-linked clones. One TCR beta motif, made up of about 8 highly homologous variants, appeared characteristic of ankylosing spondylitis blood.

This TCR came from a male donor with ankylosing spondylitis. The sequencing sample was made of blood, either unsorted or a sorted T cell fraction (not recorded which). The chain has TRBV21-1 and TRBJ2-7. TRBV21-1 is listed as a pseudogene. CDR3 amino acids: CASSKTKEQYF. CDR3 bases: TGTGCCAGCAGCAAAACAAAAGAGCAGTACTTC.